This TCR beta chain was obtained from a study of T-cell reconstitution after alpha-beta-depleted transplantation in children. Preparation of the TCRbeta library involved a method that used unique molecular identifiers. TCRdb reprocessed the PCR reads with MiXCR, giving one entry per CDR3 protein. Of 350,000 to 500,000 distinct CDR3 sequences listed, around 46% are singletons. Germline V gene sequence: CDR1 SNHLY, CDR2 FYNNEI. This CDR3 is 16 amino acids long. V gave up 5 bases and J gave up 4 bases, with 20 bases separating them. Regarding the study as a whole: It was reported that alpha-beta T cells came from several hundred expanded graft clones (about two months after transplant). T-cell counts and diversity at one year following transplant were attributed mainly to newly produced T cells. The origin of high day-60 TCRbeta diversity in some patients lay in surviving recipient T cells and thymic progenitors.

This clonotype counts as medium-sized (0.01 to 0.1%). The target antigen is unknown. This receptor was taken from a girl under 10 years old with aplastic anemia, due to receive a stem cell transplant. V gene TRBV2 combines with J gene TRBJ1-1, with D possibly matching TRBD1 (6 bases). The material was PBMCs, obtained before TCRalphabeta/CD19-depleted stem cell transplant. For the CDR3, the DNA is TGTGCCAGCAGTTTCCACGACCTTACGGACAGCACTGAAGCTTTCTTT. The encoded protein is CASSFHDLTDSTEAFF.